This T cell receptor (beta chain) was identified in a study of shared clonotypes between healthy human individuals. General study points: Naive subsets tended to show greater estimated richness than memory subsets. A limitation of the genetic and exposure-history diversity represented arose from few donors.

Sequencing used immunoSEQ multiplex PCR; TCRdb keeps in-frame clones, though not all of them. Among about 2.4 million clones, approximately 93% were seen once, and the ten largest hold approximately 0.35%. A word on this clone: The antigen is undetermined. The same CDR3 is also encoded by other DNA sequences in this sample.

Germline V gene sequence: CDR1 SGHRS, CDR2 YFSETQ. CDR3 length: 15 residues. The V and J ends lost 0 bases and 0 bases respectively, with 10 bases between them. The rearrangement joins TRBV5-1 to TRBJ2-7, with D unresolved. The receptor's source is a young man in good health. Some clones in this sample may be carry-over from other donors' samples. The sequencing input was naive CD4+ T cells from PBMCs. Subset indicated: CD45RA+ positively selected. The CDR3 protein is CASSLVGRSSYEQYF. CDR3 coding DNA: TGCGCCAGCAGCTTGGTAGGCAGGAGCTCCTACGAGCAGTACTTC.